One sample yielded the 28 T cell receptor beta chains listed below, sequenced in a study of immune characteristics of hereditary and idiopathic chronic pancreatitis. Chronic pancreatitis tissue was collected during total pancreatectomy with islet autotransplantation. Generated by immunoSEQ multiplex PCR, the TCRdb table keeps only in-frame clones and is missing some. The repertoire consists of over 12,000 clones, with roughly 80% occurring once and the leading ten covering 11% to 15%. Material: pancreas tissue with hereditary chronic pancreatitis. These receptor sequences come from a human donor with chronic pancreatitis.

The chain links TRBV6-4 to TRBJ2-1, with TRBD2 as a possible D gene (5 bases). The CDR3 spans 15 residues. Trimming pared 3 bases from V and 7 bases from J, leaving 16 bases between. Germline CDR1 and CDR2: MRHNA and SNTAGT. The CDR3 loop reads CASSESSGRANEQFF. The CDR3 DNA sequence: TGTGCCAGCAGTGAGTCCAGCGGTAGGGCAAATGAGCAGTTCTTC.

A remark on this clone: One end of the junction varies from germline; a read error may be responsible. The CDR3 here is CAGSEMLAGGYTF. The DNA of the CDR3 is TGTGCCGGCAGTGAAATGTTGGCAGGAGGCTACACCTTC. This chain uses TRBV6-1 with TRBJ1-2; no definite D call. CDR3 length: 13 amino acids. Germline V lookup: CDR1 MNHNS, CDR2 SASEGT.

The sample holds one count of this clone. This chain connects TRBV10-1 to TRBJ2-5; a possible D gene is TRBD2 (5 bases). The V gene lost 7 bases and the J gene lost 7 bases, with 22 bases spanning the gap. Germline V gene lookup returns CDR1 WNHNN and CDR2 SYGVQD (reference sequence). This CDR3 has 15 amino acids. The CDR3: CASIRSERSQRTQYF. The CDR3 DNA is TGCGCCAGCATAAGGTCTGAGCGGTCCCAAAGGACCCAGTACTTC.

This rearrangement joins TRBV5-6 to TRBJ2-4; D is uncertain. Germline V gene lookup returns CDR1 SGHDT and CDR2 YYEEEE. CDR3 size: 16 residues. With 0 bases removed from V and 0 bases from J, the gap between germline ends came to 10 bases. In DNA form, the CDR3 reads TGTGCCAGCAGCTTGGGCAGGCCTCTAGCCAAAAACATTCAGTACTTC. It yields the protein CASSLGRPLAKNIQYF.

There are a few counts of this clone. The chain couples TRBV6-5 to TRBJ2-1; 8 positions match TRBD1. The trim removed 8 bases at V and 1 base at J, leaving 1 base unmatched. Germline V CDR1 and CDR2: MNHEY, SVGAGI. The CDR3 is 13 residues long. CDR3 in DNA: TGTGCCAGCCGGGACAGGTCCTACAATGAGCAGTTCTTC. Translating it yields CASRDRSYNEQFF.

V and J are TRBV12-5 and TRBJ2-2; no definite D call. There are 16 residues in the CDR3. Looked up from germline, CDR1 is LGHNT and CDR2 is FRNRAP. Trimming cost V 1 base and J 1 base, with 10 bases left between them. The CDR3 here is CASGLGTHLNTGELFF. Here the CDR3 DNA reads TGTGCTAGTGGTTTGGGGACCCACTTGAACACCGGGGAGCTGTTTTTT. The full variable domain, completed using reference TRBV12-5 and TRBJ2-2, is DARVTQTPRHKVTEMGQEVTMRCQPILGHNTVFWYRQTMMQGLELLAYFRNRAPLDDSGMPKDRFSAEMPDATLATLKIQPSEPRDSAVYFCASGLGTHLNTGELFFGEGSRLTVL.

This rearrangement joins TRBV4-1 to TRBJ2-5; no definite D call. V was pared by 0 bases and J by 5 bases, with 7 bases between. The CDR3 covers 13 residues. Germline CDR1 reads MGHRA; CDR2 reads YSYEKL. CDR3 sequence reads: CASSQDRWETQYF. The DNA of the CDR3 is TGCGCCAGCAGCCAAGATAGGTGGGAGACCCAGTACTTC.

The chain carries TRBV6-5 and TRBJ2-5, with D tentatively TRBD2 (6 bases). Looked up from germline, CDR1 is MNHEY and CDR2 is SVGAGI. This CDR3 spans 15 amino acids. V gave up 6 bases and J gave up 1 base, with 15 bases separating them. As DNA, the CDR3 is TGTGCCAGCAGGCGGGATGGACGGTTCCAAGAGACCCAGTACTTC. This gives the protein CASRRDGRFQETQYF.

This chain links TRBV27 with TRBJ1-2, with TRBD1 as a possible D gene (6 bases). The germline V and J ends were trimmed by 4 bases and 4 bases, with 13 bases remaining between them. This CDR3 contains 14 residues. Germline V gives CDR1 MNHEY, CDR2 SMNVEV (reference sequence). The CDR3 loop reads CASSSTDSTYGYTF. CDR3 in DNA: TGTGCCAGCAGTTCCACGGACAGTACCTATGGCTACACCTTC.

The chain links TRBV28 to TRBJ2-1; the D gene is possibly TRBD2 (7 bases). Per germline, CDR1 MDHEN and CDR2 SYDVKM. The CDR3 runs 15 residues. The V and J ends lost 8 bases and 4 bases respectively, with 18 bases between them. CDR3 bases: TGTGCCAGCGGGGAGGAGGGGGGGCCTTACAATGAGCAGTTCTTC. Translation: CASGEEGGPYNEQFF.

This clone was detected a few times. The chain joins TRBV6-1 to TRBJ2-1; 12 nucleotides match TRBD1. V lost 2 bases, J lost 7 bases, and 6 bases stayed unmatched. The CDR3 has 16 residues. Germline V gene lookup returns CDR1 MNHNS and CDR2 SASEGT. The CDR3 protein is CASSEIWDRGLNEQFF. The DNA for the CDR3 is TGTGCCAGCAGTGAAATCTGGGACAGGGGGCTTAATGAGCAGTTCTTC.

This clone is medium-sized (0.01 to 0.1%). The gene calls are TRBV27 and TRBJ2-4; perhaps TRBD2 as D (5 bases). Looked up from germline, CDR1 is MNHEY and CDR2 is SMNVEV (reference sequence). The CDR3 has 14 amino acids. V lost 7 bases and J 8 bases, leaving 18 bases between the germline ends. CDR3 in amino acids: CASKRIPGQDIQYF. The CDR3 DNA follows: TGTGCCAGCAAGCGGATACCAGGTCAAGACATTCAGTACTTC.

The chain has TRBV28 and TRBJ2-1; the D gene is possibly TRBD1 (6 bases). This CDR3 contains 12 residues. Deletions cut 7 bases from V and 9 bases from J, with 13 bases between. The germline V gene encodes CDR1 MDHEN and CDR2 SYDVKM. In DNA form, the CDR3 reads TGTGCCAGCACCGAGAGGGGGAGTGAGCAGTTCTTC. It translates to CASTERGSEQFF.

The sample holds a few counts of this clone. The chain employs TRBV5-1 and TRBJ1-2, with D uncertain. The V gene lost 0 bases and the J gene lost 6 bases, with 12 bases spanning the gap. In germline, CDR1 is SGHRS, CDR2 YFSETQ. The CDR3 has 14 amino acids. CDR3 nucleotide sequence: TGCGCCAGCAGCTTGGATCACAGTTTGAATGGCTACACCTTC. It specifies CASSLDHSLNGYTF.

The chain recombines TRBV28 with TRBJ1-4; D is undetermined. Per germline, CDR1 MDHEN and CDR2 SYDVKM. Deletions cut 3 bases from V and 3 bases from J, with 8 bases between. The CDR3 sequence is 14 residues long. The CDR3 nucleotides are TGTGCCAGCAGTTTGAGGCAGTCTAATGAAAAACTGTTTTTT. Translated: CASSLRQSNEKLFF.

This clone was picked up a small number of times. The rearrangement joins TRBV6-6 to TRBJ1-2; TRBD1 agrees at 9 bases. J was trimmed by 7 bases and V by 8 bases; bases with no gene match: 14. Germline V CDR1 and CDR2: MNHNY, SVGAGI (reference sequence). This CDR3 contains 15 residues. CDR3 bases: TGTGCCAGCGTAACGGGACAGGGTAGTAGTTCTGGCTACACCTTC. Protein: CASVTGQGSSSGYTF.

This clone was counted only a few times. CDR3 protein: CASSPPGPHTNSPLHF. The CDR3 DNA reads TGTGCCAGCTCACCACCGGGGCCGCACACCAATTCACCCCTCCACTTT. The V gene is TRBV18, the J gene TRBJ1-6; tentative D call: TRBD1 (5 bases). The CDR3 is made up of 16 amino acids. Trimming pared 0 bases from V and 7 bases from J, leaving 13 bases between. Germline values: CDR1 KGHSH, CDR2 LQKENI.

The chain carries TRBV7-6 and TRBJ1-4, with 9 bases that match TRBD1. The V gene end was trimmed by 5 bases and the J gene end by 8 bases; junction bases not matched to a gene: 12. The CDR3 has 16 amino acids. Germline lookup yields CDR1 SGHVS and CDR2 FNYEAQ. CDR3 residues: CASSQGIQGAREKLFF. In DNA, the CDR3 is TGTGCCAGCAGCCAGGGCATACAGGGGGCTCGGGAAAAACTGTTTTTT.

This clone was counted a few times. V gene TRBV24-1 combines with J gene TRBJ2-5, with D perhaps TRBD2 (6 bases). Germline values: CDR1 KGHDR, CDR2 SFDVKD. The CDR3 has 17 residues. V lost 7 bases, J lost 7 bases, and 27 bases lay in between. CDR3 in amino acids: CATSARGGGGDGGTQYF. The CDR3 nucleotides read TGTGCCACCAGCGCGCGCGGCGGAGGTGGGGACGGGGGGACCCAGTACTTC.

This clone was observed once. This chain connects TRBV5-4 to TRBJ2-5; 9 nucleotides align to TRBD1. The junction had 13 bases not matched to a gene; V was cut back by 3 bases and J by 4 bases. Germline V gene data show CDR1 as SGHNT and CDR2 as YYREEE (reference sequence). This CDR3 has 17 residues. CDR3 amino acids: CASSSPGTGRLGETQYF. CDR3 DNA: TGTGCCAGCAGCTCCCCCGGGACAGGGAGGCTCGGAGAGACCCAGTACTTC.

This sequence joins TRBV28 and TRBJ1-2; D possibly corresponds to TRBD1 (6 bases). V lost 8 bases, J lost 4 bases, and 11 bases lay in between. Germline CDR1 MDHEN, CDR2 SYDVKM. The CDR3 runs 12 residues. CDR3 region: CASGEQGYGYTF. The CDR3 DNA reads TGTGCCAGCGGGGAACAGGGCTATGGCTACACCTTC.

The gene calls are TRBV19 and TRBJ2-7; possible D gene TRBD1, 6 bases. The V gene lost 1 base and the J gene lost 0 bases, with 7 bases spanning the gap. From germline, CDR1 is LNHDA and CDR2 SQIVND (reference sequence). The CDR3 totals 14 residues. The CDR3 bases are TGTGCCAGTAGTATAGGGACAGTCTCCTACGAGCAGTACTTC. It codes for CASSIGTVSYEQYF.

CDR3 in DNA: TGTGCCAGCAGTCCGAGCTCCTATAATTCACCCCTCCACTTT. It encodes CASSPSSYNSPLHF. The genes are TRBV28 and TRBJ1-6; D is uncertain. Germline CDR1 reads MDHEN; CDR2 reads SYDVKM. V was clipped by 5 bases and J by 0 bases, with 5 bases between them. The CDR3 contains 14 residues. The full variable domain, its missing parts supplied by reference TRBV28 and TRBJ1-6, is DVKVTQSSRYLVKRTGEKVFLECVQDMDHENMFWYRQDPGLGLRLIYFSYDVKMKEKGDIPEGYSVSREKKERFSLILESASTNQTSMYLCASSPSSYNSPLHFGNGTRLTVT.

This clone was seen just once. The chain's CDR3 is CASSRRTGTTFLNTEAFF. The DNA for the CDR3 is TGTGCCAGTAGCCGCCGAACGGGGACAACCTTTTTGAACACTGAAGCTTTCTTT. V usage is TRBV19 and J usage is TRBJ1-1; D perhaps matches TRBD1 (6 bases). Germline V gives CDR1 LNHDA, CDR2 SQIVND (reference sequence). The V end lost 6 bases, the J end lost 0 bases, and 23 bases lay between the germline ends. This CDR3 region has 18 residues.

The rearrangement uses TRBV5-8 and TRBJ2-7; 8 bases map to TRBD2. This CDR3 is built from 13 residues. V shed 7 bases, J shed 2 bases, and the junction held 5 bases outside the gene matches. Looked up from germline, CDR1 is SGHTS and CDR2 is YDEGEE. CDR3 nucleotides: TGTGCCAGCTCAAGCGGGAGCGCCTACGAGCAGTACTTC. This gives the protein CASSSGSAYEQYF.

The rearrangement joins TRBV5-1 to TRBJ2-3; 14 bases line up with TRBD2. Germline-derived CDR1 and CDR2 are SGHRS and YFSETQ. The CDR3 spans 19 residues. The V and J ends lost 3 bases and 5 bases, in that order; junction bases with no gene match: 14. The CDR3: CASSSGLAGVGGVGDTQYF. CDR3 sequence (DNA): TGCGCCAGCAGCTCGGGACTAGCGGGAGTCGGAGGAGTGGGAGATACGCAGTATTTT.

This CDR3 reads CASSPYGGASGSYNEQFF. CDR3 in DNA: TGTGCCAGCAGTCCCTATGGCGGGGCTAGCGGATCCTACAATGAGCAGTTCTTC. The chain couples TRBV27 to TRBJ2-1; 7 nucleotides align to TRBD2. Germline-derived CDR1 and CDR2 are MNHEY and SMNVEV (reference sequence). V lost 5 bases to trimming and J lost 1 base; unmatched junction nucleotides: 14. CDR3 length equals 18 residues.

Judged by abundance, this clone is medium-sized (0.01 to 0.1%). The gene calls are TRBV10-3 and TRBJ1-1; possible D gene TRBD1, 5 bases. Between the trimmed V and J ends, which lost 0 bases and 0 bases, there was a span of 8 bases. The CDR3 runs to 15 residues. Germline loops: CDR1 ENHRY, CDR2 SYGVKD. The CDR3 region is CAISESGGLNTEAFF. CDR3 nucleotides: TGTGCCATCAGTGAGTCGGGGGGACTGAACACTGAAGCTTTCTTT.